A single sample is the source of the 18 T cell receptor beta chains below, sequenced in a study of CD4 T cells in relation to SARS-CoV-2 and coronaviruses. This table comes from immunoSEQ multiplex PCR, and its TCRdb copy is limited to in-frame clones, with some not included. The data show tens of thousands of clones, with 60% to 85% seen just once and around 17% held by the top ten. The unexposed donors gave CD4+ T cells in 2011-2018, prior to COVID-19. CD4+ T cells were isolated from the cells after about nine days of culture. Antigens for these TCRs are unknown. The source material was CD4+ T cells from PBMCs, cultured in vitro. These receptors were obtained from a human donor in good health.

The rearrangement links TRBV27 to TRBJ2-5; a weak D match, TRBD2 (6 bases). Trimming pared 5 bases from V and 1 base from J, leaving 11 bases between. Per germline, CDR1 MNHEY and CDR2 SMNVEV (reference sequence). This CDR3 region has 14 residues. CDR3 sequence: CASSPGLAQETQYF. As DNA, the CDR3 is TGTGCCAGCAGTCCGGGACTGGCCCAAGAGACCCAGTACTTC.

This rearrangement joins TRBV7-2 to TRBJ2-5, with 10 bases that match TRBD2. The J segment lost 1 base and the V segment lost 4 bases, leaving 6 bases of the junction unmatched. The CDR3 runs to 16 residues. Germline V gives CDR1 SGHTA, CDR2 FQGNSA. The CDR3 DNA sequence: TGTGCCAGCAGCTCCGGAGTAGCGGGGGGCCAAGAGACCCAGTACTTC. Protein product: CASSSGVAGGQETQYF. Using reference TRBV7-2 and TRBJ2-5 for the parts outside the CDR3, the full variable domain is GAGVSQSPSNKVTEKGKDVELRCDPISGHTALYWYRQSLGQGLEFLIYFQGNSAPDKSGLPSDRFSAERTGGSVSTLTIQRTQQEDSAVYLCASSSGVAGGQETQYFGPGTRLLVL.

The gene calls are TRBV3-1 (or the pseudogene TRBV3-2) and TRBJ2-3; no firm D call. V was shortened by 4 bases and J by 3 bases, with 8 bases between the two germline ends. The germline V gene encodes CDR1 LGHDT and CDR2 YNNKEL (reference sequence). The CDR3 length is 13 residues. The CDR3 region has the DNA TGTGCCAGCAGCCCCTCGTGGACAGATACGCAGTATTTT. Amino acids: CASSPSWTDTQYF.

This clone qualifies as medium-sized. The rearrangement links TRBV7-9 to TRBJ1-2; D not resolved. Germline V gives CDR1 SEHNR, CDR2 FQNEAQ (reference sequence). This CDR3 region has 12 residues. The V end lost 1 base, the J end lost 6 bases, and 6 bases lay between the germline ends. CDR3 residues: CASSLGGNGYTF. CDR3 in DNA: TGTGCCAGCAGCTTAGGAGGGAATGGCTACACCTTC.

The table lists this clone with a few counts. V usage is TRBV4-2 and J usage is TRBJ1-5; D is unresolved. Looked up from germline, CDR1 is LGHNA and CDR2 is YNFKEQ. There are 14 residues in the CDR3. V lost 5 bases to trimming and J lost 0 bases, with 8 bases between them. The CDR3 DNA reads as TGTGCCAGCAGCGAACAATTTAGCAATCAGCCCCAGCATTTT. It yields the protein CASSEQFSNQPQHF.

CDR3 amino acids: CASSLRDRDWTEAFF. In DNA, the CDR3 is TGTGCCAGCAGCCTCCGGGACAGGGATTGGACTGAAGCTTTCTTT. The V call is TRBV9, the J call TRBJ1-1, with 9 nucleotides matching TRBD1. With 4 bases clipped from V and 5 bases from J, the junction kept 9 bases outside the gene matches. Per the germline V gene, CDR1 is SGDLS and CDR2 is YYNGEE. The CDR3 runs 15 residues.

This chain joins TRBV29-1 and TRBJ2-5; 9 bases fit TRBD1. CDR1 SQVTM and CDR2 ANQGSEA come from the germline V gene. CDR3 length: 13 residues. J gave up 3 bases and V 6 bases, and 5 bases lay outside the gene matches. The CDR3 nucleotides are TGCAGCGTCTCAACAGGGGGCGAAGAGACCCAGTACTTC. Translation gives CSVSTGGEETQYF. Combining the CDR3 with reference TRBV29-1 and TRBJ2-5 gives the whole variable domain SAVISQKPSRDICQRGTSLTIQCQVDSQVTMMFWYRQQPGQSLTLIATANQGSEATYESGFVIDKFPISRPNLTFSTLTVSNMSPEDSSIYLCSVSTGGEETQYFGPGTRLLVL.

This chain connects TRBV3-1 (or the pseudogene TRBV3-2) to TRBJ1-5; perhaps TRBD1 as D (5 bases). CDR1 is LGHDT and CDR2 is YNNKEL in the germline V gene (reference sequence). The germline V and J ends were trimmed by 1 base and 1 base, with 11 bases remaining between them. CDR3 length: 16 amino acids. CDR3 amino acids: CASSQGGALSNQPQHF. The CDR3 nucleotides read TGTGCCAGCAGCCAAGGAGGGGCCCTCAGCAATCAGCCCCAGCATTTT.

CDR3 sequence: CASSGGGQGRDGYTF. Here the CDR3 DNA reads TGTGCCAGTTCGGGAGGGGGACAGGGAAGGGATGGCTACACCTTC. The rearrangement joins TRBV7-8 to TRBJ1-2; 9 bases map to TRBD1. The V and J ends lost 9 bases and 6 bases, in that order; junction bases with no gene match: 14. The CDR3 runs 15 residues. The germline gives CDR1 SGHVS, CDR2 FQNEAQ.

The gene calls are TRBV11-1 and TRBJ2-3; D is uncertain. The germline CDR1 and CDR2 sequences are SGHAT and FQDESV (reference sequence). The CDR3 extends over 12 amino acids. V was clipped by 2 bases and J by 0 bases, with 0 bases between them. The chain's CDR3 is CASSLSTDTQYF. CDR3 in DNA: TGTGCCAGCAGCTTAAGCACAGATACGCAGTATTTT.

The J gene is TRBJ2-3, the V gene TRBV3-1 (or the pseudogene TRBV3-2), with D maybe TRBD2 (5 bases). With 1 base removed from V and 2 bases from J, the gap between germline ends came to 10 bases. The CDR3 spans 15 residues. Germline CDR1 is LGHDT and CDR2 is YNNKEL (reference sequence). The CDR3 DNA reads TGTGCCAGCAGCCAAGTTACAGCGGCCACAGATACGCAGTATTTT. This translates into CASSQVTAATDTQYF.

V is TRBV4-1 and J is TRBJ2-5, with D possibly being TRBD2 (6 bases). The CDR3 runs 15 residues. The germline V gene encodes CDR1 MGHRA and CDR2 YSYEKL. The V end lost 3 bases, the J end lost 2 bases, and 13 bases lay between the germline ends. The CDR3 nucleotides are TGCGCCAGCAGCCAGCTGGGACTGAATCAAGAGACCCAGTACTTC. It codes for CASSQLGLNQETQYF.

This rearrangement joins TRBV3-1 (or the pseudogene TRBV3-2) to TRBJ2-1; D possibly uses TRBD1 or TRBD2 (6 bases each). Germline V gives CDR1 LGHDT, CDR2 YNNKEL (reference sequence). Trimming shortened V by 4 bases and J by 7 bases, and 11 bases separated the two germline ends. CDR3 length: 13 amino acids. This chain's CDR3 is CASSLTGRNEQFF. For the CDR3, the DNA is TGTGCCAGCAGCCTAACAGGGAGGAATGAGCAGTTCTTC.

The chain links TRBV5-1 to TRBJ2-7; perhaps TRBD1 as D (5 bases). V gave up 0 bases and J gave up 0 bases, with 13 bases separating them. Germline V lookup: CDR1 SGHRS, CDR2 YFSETQ. This CDR3 spans 16 amino acids. CDR3 amino acids: CASSLELQEASYEQYF. The CDR3 DNA reads as TGCGCCAGCAGCTTGGAATTACAGGAAGCCTCCTACGAGCAGTACTTC.

The rearrangement uses TRBV5-1 and TRBJ2-7; 7 bases are shared with TRBD1. The CDR3 has 19 residues. The V gene's germline CDR1 is SGHRS and CDR2 YFSETQ. V gave up 3 bases and J gave up 2 bases; unmatched junction bases: 20. The CDR3 nucleotides read TGCGCCAGCAGCTCACAGACCCTTAACCCAGGGGGAAGACCCTACGAGCAGTACTTC. Protein: CASSSQTLNPGGRPYEQYF.

The chain is built from TRBV9 and TRBJ1-6; D is uncertain. The germline V and J ends were trimmed by 3 bases and 3 bases, with 7 bases remaining between them. Germline V CDR1 and CDR2: SGDLS, YYNGEE. The CDR3 has 14 residues. The CDR3 nucleotides are TGTGCCAGCAGCGAAGAAATCTATAATTCACCCCTCCACTTT. It codes for CASSEEIYNSPLHF.

The genes are TRBV5-1 and TRBJ1-4; D might be TRBD1 (6 bases). This CDR3 is 16 amino acids long. CDR1 SGHRS and CDR2 YFSETQ come from the germline V gene. Trimming left V 4 bases short and J 1 base short, with 14 bases between. The CDR3, as DNA: TGCGCCAGCAGCCAGGGACAAACCCTAACTAATGAAAAACTGTTTTTT. This gives the protein CASSQGQTLTNEKLFF.

The chain uses TRBV29-1 and TRBJ2-5; TRBD2 matches 7 bases. Germline V gene sequence: CDR1 SQVTM, CDR2 ANQGSEA. V lost 0 bases to trimming and J lost 5 bases; unmatched junction nucleotides: 6. CDR3 size: 14 residues. The CDR3 DNA follows: TGCAGCGTTGAAGATCATGGTAGCGGGGAGACCCAGTACTTC. Translating gives CSVEDHGSGETQYF.